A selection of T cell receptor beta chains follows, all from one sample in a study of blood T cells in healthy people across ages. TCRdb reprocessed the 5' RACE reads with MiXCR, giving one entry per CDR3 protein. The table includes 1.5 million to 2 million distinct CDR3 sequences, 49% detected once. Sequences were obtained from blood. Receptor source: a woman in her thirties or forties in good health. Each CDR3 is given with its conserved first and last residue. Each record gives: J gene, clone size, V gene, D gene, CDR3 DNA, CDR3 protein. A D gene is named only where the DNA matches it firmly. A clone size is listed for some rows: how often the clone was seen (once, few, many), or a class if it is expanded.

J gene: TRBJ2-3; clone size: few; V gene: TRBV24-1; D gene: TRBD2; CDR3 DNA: TGTGCCACCAGTGAATCCAGCGGGGGGAGGGAAGATACGCAGTATTTT; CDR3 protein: CATSESSGGREDTQYF
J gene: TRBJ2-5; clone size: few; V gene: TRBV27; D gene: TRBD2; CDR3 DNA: TGTGCCAGCAGTTTCGCGGGGGGGGGAAAAGAGACCCAGTACTTC; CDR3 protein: CASSFAGGGKETQYF
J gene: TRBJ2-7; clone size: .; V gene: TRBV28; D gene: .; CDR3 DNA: TGTGCCAGCAGTCCATATATCGAGCAGTACTTC; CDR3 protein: CASSPYIEQYF
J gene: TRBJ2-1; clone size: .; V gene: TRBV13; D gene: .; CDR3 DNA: TGTGCCAGCATAAGGCCAGCCGGGGACGTCTACAATGAGCAGTTCTTC; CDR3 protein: CASIRPAGDVYNEQFF
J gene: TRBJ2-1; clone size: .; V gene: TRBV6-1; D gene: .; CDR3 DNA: TGTGCCAGCAGTGAATCAGGCTCCAGGCAGTTCTTC; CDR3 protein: CASSESGSRQFF
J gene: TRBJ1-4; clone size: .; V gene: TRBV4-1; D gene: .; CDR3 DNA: TGCGCCAGCAGCCAAGTAAGGACAGACAATGAAAAACTGTTTTTT; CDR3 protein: CASSQVRTDNEKLFF
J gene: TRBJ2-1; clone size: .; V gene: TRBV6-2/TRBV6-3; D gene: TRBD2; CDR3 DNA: TGTGCCAGCATCCGCGGGGGGACCCAAGAGACCCAGTTCTTC; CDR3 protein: CASIRGGTQETQFF
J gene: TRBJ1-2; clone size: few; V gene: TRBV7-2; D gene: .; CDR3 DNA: TGTGCCAGCAGCGCCCAGATGGACGTCAATGGCTACACCTTC; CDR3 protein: CASSAQMDVNGYTF
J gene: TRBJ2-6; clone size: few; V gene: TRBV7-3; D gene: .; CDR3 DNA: TGTGCCAGCAGCCAGTCCCCCGGCTCTGGGGCCCACGTCCTGACTTTC; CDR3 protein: CASSQSPGSGAHVLTF
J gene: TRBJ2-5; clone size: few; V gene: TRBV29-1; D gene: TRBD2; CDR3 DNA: TGCAGCGTTGAGGGTGATCGACTAGCGGGAGAGACCCAGTACTTC; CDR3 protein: CSVEGDRLAGETQYF
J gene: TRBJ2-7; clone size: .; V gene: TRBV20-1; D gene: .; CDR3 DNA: TGCAGTGCTAGAAGGGACACCTACGAGCAGTACTTC; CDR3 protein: CSARRDTYEQYF
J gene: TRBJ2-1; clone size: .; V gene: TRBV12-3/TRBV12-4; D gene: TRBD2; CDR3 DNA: TGTGCCAGCAGCTCGAGGGGGACTAGCTACGATGAGCAGTTCTTC; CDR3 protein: CASSSRGTSYDEQFF
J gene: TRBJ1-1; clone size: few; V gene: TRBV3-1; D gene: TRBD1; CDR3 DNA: TGTGCCAGCAGCCTCCGGACAGGGACTGAAGCTTTCTTT; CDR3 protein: CASSLRTGTEAFF
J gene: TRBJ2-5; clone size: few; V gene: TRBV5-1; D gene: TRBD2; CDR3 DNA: TGCGCCAGCAACCCCGGGACTAGCGGGAAGGGAGAGACCCAGTACTTC; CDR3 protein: CASNPGTSGKGETQYF
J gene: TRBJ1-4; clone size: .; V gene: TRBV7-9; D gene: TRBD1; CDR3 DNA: TGTGCCAGCAGCGGCCGGGACAGCGGACCTACCACTAATGAAAAACTGTTTTTT; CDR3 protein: CASSGRDSGPTTNEKLFF
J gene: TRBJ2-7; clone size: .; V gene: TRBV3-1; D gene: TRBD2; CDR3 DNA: TGTGCCAGCAGCCAATGGTATCAGCGGGGGACCACCTACAATGAGCAGTACTTC; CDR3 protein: CASSQWYQRGTTYNEQYF
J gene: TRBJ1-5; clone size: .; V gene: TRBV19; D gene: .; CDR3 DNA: TGTGCCAGTACCACCATTGCCGACAGCGACGATCAGCCCCAGCATTTT; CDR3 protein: CASTTIADSDDQPQHF
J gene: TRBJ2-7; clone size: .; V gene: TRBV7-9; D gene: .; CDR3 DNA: TGTGCCAGCAGCTCCCCTTACTCCTACGAGCAGTACTTC; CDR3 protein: CASSSPYSYEQYF
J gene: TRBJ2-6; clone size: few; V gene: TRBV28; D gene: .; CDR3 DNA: TGTGCCAGCAGTGGGGAAGGACTGGAAAGCTCTGGGGCCAACGTCCTGACTTTC; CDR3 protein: CASSGEGLESSGANVLTF
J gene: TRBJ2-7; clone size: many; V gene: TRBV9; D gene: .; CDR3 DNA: TGTGCCAGCAGCGTAGGCGTAAGCTCCTACGAGCAGTACTTC; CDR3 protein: CASSVGVSSYEQYF
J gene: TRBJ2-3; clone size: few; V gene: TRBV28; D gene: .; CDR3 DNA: TGTGCCAGCAGCACCCCCGGGGGGCTATCCCCTAGCACAGATACGCAGTATTTT; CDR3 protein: CASSTPGGLSPSTDTQYF
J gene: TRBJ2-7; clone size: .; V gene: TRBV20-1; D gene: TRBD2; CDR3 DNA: TGCAGTGCTAGATCCAGCGGGGCTTCCTACGAGCAGTACTTC; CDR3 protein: CSARSSGASYEQYF
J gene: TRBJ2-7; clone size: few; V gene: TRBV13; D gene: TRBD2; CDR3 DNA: TGTGCCAGCAGTTTAGAGCGGGGGGGGTACAATGAGCAGTACTTC; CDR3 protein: CASSLERGGYNEQYF
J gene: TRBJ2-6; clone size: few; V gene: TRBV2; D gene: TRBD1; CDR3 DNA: TGTGCCAGCAAGAGGACAGGGGTCGGCTCTGGGGCCAACGTCCTGACTTTC; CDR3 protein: CASKRTGVGSGANVLTF
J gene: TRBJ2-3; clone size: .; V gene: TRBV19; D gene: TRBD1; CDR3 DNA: TGTGCCAGTAGGGACAGGGTGAGCACAGGTACGCAGTATTTT; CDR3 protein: CASRDRVSTGTQYF
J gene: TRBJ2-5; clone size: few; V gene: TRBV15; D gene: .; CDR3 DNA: TGTGCCACCAGCAGAGATTTAGCGGCCCAAGAGACCCAGTACTTC; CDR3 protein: CATSRDLAAQETQYF
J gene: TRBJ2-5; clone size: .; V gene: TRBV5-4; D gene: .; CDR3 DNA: TGTGCCAGCAGCGGGGAGGCATACAATGAGCAGTACTTC; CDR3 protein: CASSGEAYNEQYF
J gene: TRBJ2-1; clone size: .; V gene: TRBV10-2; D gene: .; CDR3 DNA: TGCGCCAGCATGGATCAGGGGCACTCACGAGAGACCCAGTTCTTC; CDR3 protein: CASMDQGHSRETQFF
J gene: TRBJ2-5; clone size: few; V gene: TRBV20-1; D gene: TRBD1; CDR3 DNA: TGCAGTGCTAGAGCCCCAGGGGGCCCCCAAGAGACCCAGTACTTC; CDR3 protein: CSARAPGGPQETQYF
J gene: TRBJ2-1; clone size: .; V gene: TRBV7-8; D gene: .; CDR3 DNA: TGTGCCAGCAGCCCGCAGGACTACAATGAGCAGTTCTTC; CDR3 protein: CASSPQDYNEQFF
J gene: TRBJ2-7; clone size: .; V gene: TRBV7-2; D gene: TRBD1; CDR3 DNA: TGTGCCGGCAGCCCGCGACAGGGGCGCACCGAGCAGTACTTC; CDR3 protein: CAGSPRQGRTEQYF
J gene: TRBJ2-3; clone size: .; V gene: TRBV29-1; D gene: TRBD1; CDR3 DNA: TGCAGCGTCGAACCGACAGGGGGGACAGATACGCAGTATTTT; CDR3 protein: CSVEPTGGTDTQYF
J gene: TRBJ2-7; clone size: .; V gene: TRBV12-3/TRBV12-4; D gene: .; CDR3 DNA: TGTGCCAGCAGCCCAGCGGAAACCTACGAGCAGTACTTC; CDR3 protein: CASSPAETYEQYF
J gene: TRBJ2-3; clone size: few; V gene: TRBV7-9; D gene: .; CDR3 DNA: TGTGCCAGCAGACACAATCAAGGCAGGGGTCGAGATACGCAGTATTTT; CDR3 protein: CASRHNQGRGRDTQYF
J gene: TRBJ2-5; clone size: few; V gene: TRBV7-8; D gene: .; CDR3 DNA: TGTGCCAGCAGCTACGTCAGGACCCAAGAGACCCAGTACTTC; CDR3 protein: CASSYVRTQETQYF
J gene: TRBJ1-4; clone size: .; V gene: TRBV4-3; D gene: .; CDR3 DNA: TGCGCCAGCAGCCGGGCGGACAGAGATAATGAAAAACTGTTTTTT; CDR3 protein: CASSRADRDNEKLFF
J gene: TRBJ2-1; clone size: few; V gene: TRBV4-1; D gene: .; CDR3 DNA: TGCGCCAGCAGCCAAGACCCGGACTGGTTCCAGTTCTTC; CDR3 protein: CASSQDPDWFQFF
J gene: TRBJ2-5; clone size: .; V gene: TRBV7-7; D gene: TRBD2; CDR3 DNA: TGTGCTAGCAGCGACACTAGCGGGGGCCTCAATGAGCAGTACTTC; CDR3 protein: CASSDTSGGLNEQYF
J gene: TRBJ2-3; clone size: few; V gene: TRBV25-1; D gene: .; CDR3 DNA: TGTGCCAGCAGTGAACCCGGCAGGGGAGATACGCAGTATTTT; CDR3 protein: CASSEPGRGDTQYF
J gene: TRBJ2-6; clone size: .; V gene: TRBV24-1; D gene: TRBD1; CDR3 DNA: TGTGCCACCAGTGACCCGAAGGACAGGGTGAACGGGGCCAACGTCCTGACTTTC; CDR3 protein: CATSDPKDRVNGANVLTF
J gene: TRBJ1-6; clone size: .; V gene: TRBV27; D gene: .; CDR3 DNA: TGTGCCAGCAGTTTATCTATGCCTTTCCTGAATTCACCCCTCCACTTT; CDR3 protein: CASSLSMPFLNSPLHF
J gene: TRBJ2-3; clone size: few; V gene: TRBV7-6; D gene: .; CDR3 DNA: TGTGCCAGCAGCTCGGGAGTTCACGATACGCAGTATTTT; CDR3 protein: CASSSGVHDTQYF
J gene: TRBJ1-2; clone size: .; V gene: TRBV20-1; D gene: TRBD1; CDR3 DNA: TGCAGTGCTAGAGTTCCTGTGGACAGGGGTAGCTATGGCTACACCTTC; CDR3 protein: CSARVPVDRGSYGYTF
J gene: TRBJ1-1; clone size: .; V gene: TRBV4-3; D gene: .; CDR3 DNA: TGCGCCAGCAGCCAAAACGGGCGCGGGAACACTGAAGCTTTCTTT; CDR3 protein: CASSQNGRGNTEAFF
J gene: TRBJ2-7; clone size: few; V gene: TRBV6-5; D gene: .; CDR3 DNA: TGTGCCAGCAGCACACCCGCAGCCACCTCCGAGCAGTACTTC; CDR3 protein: CASSTPAATSEQYF
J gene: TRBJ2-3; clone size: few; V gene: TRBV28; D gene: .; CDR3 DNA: TGTGCCAGCCTGAAAGGGGGGGCCTCAGATACGCAGTATTTT; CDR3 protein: CASLKGGASDTQYF
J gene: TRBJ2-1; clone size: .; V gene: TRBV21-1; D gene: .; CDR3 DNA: TGTGCCAGCAGAGACACGACGGGTGAGCAGTTCTTC; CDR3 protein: CASRDTTGEQFF
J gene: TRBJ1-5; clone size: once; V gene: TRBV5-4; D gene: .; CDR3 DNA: TGTGCCAGCAGCTTGCGCAGGGGCAGTCAGCCCCAGCATTTT; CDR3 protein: CASSLRRGSQPQHF
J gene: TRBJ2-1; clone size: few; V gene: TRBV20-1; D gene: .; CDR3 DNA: TGCAGTGCTAGAGCGGATCTGACAGGCGGCGCTGTCCACAATGAGCAGTTCTTC; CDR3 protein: CSARADLTGGAVHNEQFF
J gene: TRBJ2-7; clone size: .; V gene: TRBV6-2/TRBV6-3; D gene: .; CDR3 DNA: TGTGCCAGCAGTACATCAGTTTGGGCCGAGCAGTACTTC; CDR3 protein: CASSTSVWAEQYF
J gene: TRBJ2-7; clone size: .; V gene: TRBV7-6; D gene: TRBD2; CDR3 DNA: TGTGCCAGCAGCTTTAAAGCTAGGGAGGGCGAGCAGTACTTC; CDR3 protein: CASSFKAREGEQYF
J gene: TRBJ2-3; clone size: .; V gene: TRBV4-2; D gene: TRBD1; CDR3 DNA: TGTGCCAGCGCAGGGGGCCGGTGGGATACGCAGTATTTT; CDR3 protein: CASAGGRWDTQYF
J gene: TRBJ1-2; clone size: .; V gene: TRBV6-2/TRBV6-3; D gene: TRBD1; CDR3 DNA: TGTGCCAGCAGGTACCCGGGACAGGGACTCCCGGATGGCTACACCTTC; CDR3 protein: CASRYPGQGLPDGYTF
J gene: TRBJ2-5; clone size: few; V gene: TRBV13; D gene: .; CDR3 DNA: TGTGCCAGCAGCTCAATTATGTCAAAGACAGGCTTTGTGGAGACCCAGTACTTC; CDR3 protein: CASSSIMSKTGFVETQYF